A selection of T cell receptor beta chains follows, all from one sample in a study of beta chain features in type 1 diabetes. Sequencing used immunoSEQ multiplex PCR; TCRdb keeps in-frame clones, though not all of them. The repertoire includes about 53,000 clones, under 75% of them detected once, and 0.29% sits in the top ten. The sequenced sample was stem cell memory CD4+ T cells from blood. These receptors all stem from a woman aged 30 to 39 with type 1 diabetes. Both conserved end residues are trimmed from each CDR3.

J gene,V gene,CDR3 protein
TRBJ2-5,TRBV7-9,ASSLAKRGQETQY
TRBJ1-2,TRBV28,ASSPHTGDYGYT
TRBJ2-1,TRBV19,ASSIRTGEYNEQF
TRBJ2-1,TRBV2,ASTDLTSGGVGNEQF
TRBJ2-2,TRBV7-9,ASSPNLGELF
TRBJ1-1,TRBV2,ASSETRVESTEAF
TRBJ1-5,TRBV6-6,ASSHGQGDQPQH
TRBJ2-5,TRBV5-4,ASSPPDRATQY
TRBJ2-5,TRBV2,ASSVNSGREETQY
TRBJ1-2,TRBV28,ASVMVGVGPFGYT
TRBJ2-1,TRBV29-1,SVGRDPWRNEQF
TRBJ2-1,TRBV7-3,ASSLEGGPYNEQF
TRBJ1-1,TRBV15,ATSTGERTEAF
TRBJ2-3,TRBV11-2,ASSEQDRSDTQY
TRBJ2-2,TRBV6-5,ASKWGGPNTGELF
TRBJ2-1,TRBV18,ASSHRDRNYNEQF
TRBJ1-2,TRBV29-1,SVGGQYGYT
TRBJ2-7,TRBV4-1,ASSQPGISTYEQY
TRBJ2-1,TRBV4-2,ASSQVGREGDEQF
TRBJ2-7,TRBV6-5,ASSSAYEQY
TRBJ1-2,TRBV2,ASREDGTNYGYT
TRBJ2-6,TRBV28,ASSLSGIVGLTGANVLT
TRBJ2-7,TRBV2,ASRASEVYEQY
TRBJ2-7,TRBV9,ASSVSSEVGLMGEQY
TRBJ2-7,TRBV5-1,ASSPGGGFEQY
TRBJ2-2,TRBV7-9,ASSPGTSGIYTGELF
TRBJ2-2,TRBV18,ASQTSGVNTGELF